Shown below are 3 T cell receptor beta chains from a single sample sequenced in a study of blood T cells in healthy people across ages. A second roughly 6 to 11 cycle PCR used barcoded and J-beta primers. TCRdb re-derived calls from the 5' RACE reads in MiXCR, one entry per CDR3 protein. Here the sample spans 650,000 to 800,000 distinct CDR3 sequences, 44% being singletons. The sequenced sample was blood. The receptors were gathered from a man aged 55 to 70 in good health.

Of note for this clonotype: This may come from a read error, since a much larger clone is one base off. This chain joins TRBV9 and TRBJ1-6, with D maybe TRBD1 (6 bases). CDR1 is SGDLS and CDR2 is YYNGEE in the germline V gene. CDR3 size: 15 residues. The CDR3 DNA reads as TGTGCCAGCAGCGGACAGGAGTGGAATAATTCACCCCCCCACTTT. This sequence encodes CASSGQEWNNSPPHF.

The chain couples TRBV7-2 to TRBJ2-4, with D possibly TRBD1 on 6 matching bases. The DNA end is more similar to TRBJ2-7, so the J call may be wrong. There are 15 residues in the CDR3. Germline V gene data show CDR1 as SGHTA and CDR2 as FQGNSA. The CDR3: CASSASGTLAYEQYF. The CDR3 coding sequence is TGTGCCAGCAGCGCTTCCGGGACATTGGCCTACGAGCAGTACTTC.

This clonotype was picked up a small number of times. This chain uses TRBV5-1 with TRBJ2-7; D is ambiguous. Germline loops: CDR1 SGHRS, CDR2 YFSETQ. The CDR3 loop spans 14 amino acids. V shed 5 bases and J shed 1 base, with 13 bases lying between them. DNA of the CDR3: TGCGCCAGCAGGTCCCAGGCTGGGTCCTACGAGCAGTACTTC. Translated, it gives CASRSQAGSYEQYF.